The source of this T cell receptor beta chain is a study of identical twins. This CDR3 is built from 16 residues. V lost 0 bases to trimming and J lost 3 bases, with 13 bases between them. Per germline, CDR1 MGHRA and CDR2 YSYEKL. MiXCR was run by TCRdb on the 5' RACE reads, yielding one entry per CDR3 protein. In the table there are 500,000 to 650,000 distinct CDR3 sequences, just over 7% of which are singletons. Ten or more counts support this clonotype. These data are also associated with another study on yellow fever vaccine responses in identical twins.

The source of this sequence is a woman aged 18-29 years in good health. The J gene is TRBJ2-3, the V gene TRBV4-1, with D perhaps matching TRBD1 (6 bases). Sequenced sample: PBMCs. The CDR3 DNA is TGCGCCAGCAGCCAAGATGAAGGGGGTGTGACAGATACGCAGTATTTT. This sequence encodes CASSQDEGGVTDTQYF.